Described below is a single T cell receptor (beta chain) sequence and its context. Its antigen is undetermined. The sample is drawn from a study of graft-versus-host responses after intestinal transplantation. Study details: Transplantation in recipients was multivisceral, liver-intestinal, or isolated intestinal.

Study-level points and caveats: GvH clones appeared in recipient marrow, some first in ileum or blood. Early HvG declines after transplant were associated with peak circulating GvH clone levels.

Clones were sequenced by immunoSEQ multiplex PCR, and TCRdb holds only the in-frame ones, with some missing. This sample has roughly 27,000 clones, with less than 85% found just once. The receptor comes from a human patient who received an intestinal transplant, so some T cells may come from the graft donor. Sequenced here: PBMCs, sampled 28 days after intestinal transplant.

CDR3 residues: CASSQKGLDRVREKLFF. In DNA, the CDR3 is TGTGCCAGCAGCCAGAAGGGGTTGGACAGGGTTCGGGAAAAACTGTTTTTT. V usage is TRBV7-9 and J usage is TRBJ1-4; 8 bases line up with TRBD1. In germline, CDR1 is SEHNR, CDR2 FQNEAQ (reference sequence). The J segment lost 8 bases and the V segment lost 5 bases, leaving 16 bases of the junction unmatched. This CDR3 has 17 residues. The variable domain in full, completed from reference TRBV7-9 and TRBJ1-4, reads DTGVSQNPRHKITKRGQNVTFRCDPISEHNRLYWYRQTLGQGPEFLTYFQNEAQLEKSRLLSDRFSAERPKGSFSTLEIQRTEQGDSAMYLCASSQKGLDRVREKLFFGSGTQLSVL.